This entry features one T cell receptor (beta chain) sequence. The specificity of this receptor is unknown. No much larger clone exists at a distance of one base, and base qualities are not known. The CDR3 goes from the cysteine to the phenylalanine over 15 residues. Just CDR3 DNA is preserved here, 45 bases in frame from base 1. CDR1 is given as SQVTM and CDR2 as ANQGSEA, both from the germline V gene. The V end gives up 8 bases and the J end 5 bases, leaving 9 bases in the junction not matched to a gene. This specimen belongs to a study of technical replicates of blood from several donors (dated by TCRdb to the late 2010s). Receptor libraries were prepared by the immunoSEQ multiplex PCR assay. This is the immuneACCESS table as TCRdb keeps it, with only in-frame sequences that have V and J called. A part of the clones is gone; compared with another copy, unresolved V genes explain less than half, and the rest is unexplained. Counted in this sample were almost 70,000 clones; 80% to 90% of them appeared once. 4% to 5% of the sample comes from the top ten.

The sequenced material came from PBMCs. The origin of this receptor is a human donor in good health. Some clones in this sample may be carry-over from other donors' samples. This sequence uses TRBV29-1 and TRBJ2-1; TRBD2 agrees with 13 junctional bases. The CDR3 protein: CSTTSGGAMDNEQFF. The nucleotides are TGCAGCACAACTAGCGGGGGGGCCATGGACAATGAGCAGTTCTTC.